Each of the 18 T cell receptor beta chains below was sequenced from the same sample in a study of blood T cell repertoires in COVID-19. TCRdb keeps only in-frame clones here, not all; method: immunoSEQ multiplex PCR. The repertoire has roughly 250,000 clones, 82% of them found once; the top ten carry 4% to 6%. The sequenced sample consisted of peripheral blood. The origin of the receptors is a woman aged 80 or over with active or convalescent COVID-19.

As to this clone: The identical CDR3 is also encoded by other nucleotide sequences in the sample. The V call is TRBV20-1, the J call TRBJ1-5; D ambiguous. Per the germline V gene, CDR1 is DFQATT and CDR2 is SNEGSKA (reference sequence). Trimming removed 6 bases at V and 4 bases at J, with 7 bases between. This CDR3 region has 11 residues. The CDR3 DNA is TGCAGTGCCGCGGGGAATCAGCCCCAGCATTTT. Translating it yields CSAAGNQPQHF.

The chain links TRBV5-4 to TRBJ2-1; 14 bases fit TRBD2. The length of the CDR3 is 17 residues. The J segment lost 4 bases and the V segment lost 4 bases, leaving 7 bases of the junction unmatched. Germline V gene data show CDR1 as SGHNT and CDR2 as YYREEE (reference sequence). The CDR3 sequence: CASSGTSGGTGYNEQFF. The CDR3 nucleotides are TGTGCCAGCAGCGGGACTAGCGGGGGCACCGGATACAATGAGCAGTTCTTC.

V usage is TRBV28 and J usage is TRBJ1-1; D uncertain. Germline assignment: CDR1 MDHEN and CDR2 SYDVKM. This CDR3 spans 13 amino acids. V shed 7 bases and J shed 4 bases, with 13 bases lying between them. Here the CDR3 reads CASIGRGSTEAFF. Here the CDR3 DNA reads TGTGCCAGCATCGGTCGGGGAAGCACTGAAGCTTTCTTT.

The table lists this clone with a count of one. CDR3 DNA sequence: TGTGCCAGCAGTGTAACAGGCCGGCGCATCCAAGAGACCCAGTACTTC. Translating gives CASSVTGRRIQETQYF. The chain couples TRBV6-1 to TRBJ2-5; the D gene is possibly TRBD1 (5 bases). V was trimmed by 4 bases and J by 1 base, leaving 16 bases between them. The CDR3 extends over 16 amino acids. Germline loops: CDR1 MNHNS, CDR2 SASEGT.

The chain has TRBV5-1 and TRBJ1-3, with D uncertain. This CDR3 spans 13 amino acids. Per the germline V gene, CDR1 is SGHRS and CDR2 is YFSETQ. V lost 4 bases to trimming and J lost 3 bases, with 8 bases between them. The CDR3 DNA sequence: TGCGCCAGCAGCCATGGAGGTGGAAACACCATATATTTT. It yields the protein CASSHGGGNTIYF.

In this sample, this clone turned up once. This sequence joins TRBV19 and TRBJ2-2; 12 bases match TRBD2. Unmatched junction bases numbered 16, after V lost 7 bases and J lost 1 base. The CDR3 is 20 amino acids. Germline CDR1 LNHDA, CDR2 SQIVND (reference sequence). The CDR3 sequence is CASTSPRAGLAGLNTGELFF. The CDR3 coding sequence is TGTGCCAGTACCTCTCCAAGGGCGGGACTAGCGGGTTTGAACACCGGGGAGCTGTTTTTT.

V gene TRBV28 combines with J gene TRBJ1-1; D is ambiguous. CDR3 size: 13 residues. The germline CDR1 and CDR2 sequences are MDHEN and SYDVKM. V was pared by 3 bases and J by 1 base, with 6 bases between. CDR3 in DNA: TGTGCCAGCAGTTTTGGGCCGAACACTGAAGCTTTCTTT. Its translation is CASSFGPNTEAFF. The full variable domain, rest sourced from reference TRBV28 and TRBJ1-1, is DVKVTQSSRYLVKRTGEKVFLECVQDMDHENMFWYRQDPGLGLRLIYFSYDVKMKEKGDIPEGYSVSREKKERFSLILESASTNQTSMYLCASSFGPNTEAFFGQGTRLTVV.

The genes are TRBV5-1 and TRBJ1-3; maybe TRBD1 (6 bases). There are 16 residues in the CDR3. The V end was cut by 3 bases, the J end by 2 bases, with 15 bases between. Germline assignment: CDR1 SGHRS and CDR2 YFSETQ. CDR3 coding DNA: TGCGCCAGCAGCTCCCGGCCAGGGGTTACTGGAAACACCATATATTTT. Protein sequence: CASSSRPGVTGNTIYF.

The chain uses TRBV2 and TRBJ2-7, with unresolved D. V lost 5 bases to trimming and J lost 1 base, with 3 bases between them. Germline assignment: CDR1 SNHLY and CDR2 FYNNEI. The CDR3 consists of 11 residues. Written as DNA, the CDR3 is TGTGCCAGCAGTTATTCCTACGAGCAGTACTTC. It specifies CASSYSYEQYF.

Here the CDR3 reads CASTGVGSGRGEQYF. The CDR3 coding sequence is TGTGCCAGCACGGGGGTCGGTAGCGGACGGGGGGAGCAGTACTTC. V gene TRBV6-5 combines with J gene TRBJ2-7, with a weak D call TRBD2 (6 bases). This CDR3 is built from 15 residues. CDR1 MNHEY and CDR2 SVGAGI come from the germline V gene. V shed 7 bases and J shed 7 bases, with 23 bases lying between them.

The V gene is TRBV3-1 (or the pseudogene TRBV3-2), the J gene TRBJ1-1, with D maybe TRBD1 (6 bases). Trimming left V 4 bases short and J 1 base short, with 13 bases between. CDR1 is LGHDT and CDR2 is YNNKEL in the germline V gene (reference sequence). CDR3 length equals 15 residues. CDR3 sequence reads: CASSLNPGANTEAFF. CDR3 in DNA: TGTGCCAGCAGCCTAAATCCAGGGGCGAACACTGAAGCTTTCTTT.

The chain joins TRBV19 to TRBJ1-1; D not certain. The CDR3 length is 14 residues. V dropped 1 base and J dropped 3 bases, with 9 bases sitting between them. Germline values: CDR1 LNHDA, CDR2 SQIVND (reference sequence). Here the CDR3 reads CASSIGGWDTEAFF. CDR3 in DNA: TGTGCCAGTAGTATAGGAGGTTGGGACACTGAAGCTTTCTTT.

The chain carries TRBV11-2 and TRBJ1-6; D is unresolved. CDR1 is SGHAT and CDR2 is FQNNGV in the germline V gene. The CDR3 spans 14 residues. Between the trimmed V and J ends, which lost 5 bases and 8 bases, there was a span of 13 bases. CDR3 coding DNA: TGTGCCAGCAGCGCTCCCTTTCGGTATTCACCCCTCCACTTT. It is translated as CASSAPFRYSPLHF.

This clone was seen once. This sequence joins TRBV6-5 and TRBJ2-7, with 7 nucleotides matching TRBD2. V lost 0 bases and J lost 3; bases outside the gene matches: 8. This CDR3 spans 16 amino acids. Germline lookup yields CDR1 MNHEY and CDR2 SVGAGI. CDR3 in amino acids: CASSYSMVAGNYEQYF. The CDR3 DNA is TGTGCCAGCAGTTACTCGATGGTAGCGGGCAACTACGAGCAGTACTTC.

This sequence joins TRBV29-1 and TRBJ2-2, with 9 bases identical to TRBD1. Germline CDR1 is SQVTM and CDR2 is ANQGSEA. This CDR3 has 16 amino acids. V lost 4 bases and J lost 6; bases outside the gene matches: 12. The CDR3 is CSVGPTGGISAGELFF. Here the CDR3 DNA reads TGCAGCGTTGGGCCCACAGGGGGCATAAGCGCCGGGGAGCTGTTTTTT.

The chain has TRBV9 and TRBJ1-6; 11 positions agree with TRBD1. The CDR3 runs 14 residues. Germline values: CDR1 SGDLS, CDR2 YYNGEE. V dropped 3 bases and J dropped 8; count of bases not matched to a gene: 1. The CDR3 sequence: CASSAGQGDSPLHF. DNA of the CDR3: TGTGCCAGCAGCGCGGGACAGGGGGATTCACCCCTCCACTTT.

The chain couples TRBV5-1 to TRBJ2-1; D possibly corresponds to TRBD2 (5 bases). This CDR3 comprises 14 residues. In germline, CDR1 is SGHRS, CDR2 YFSETQ. The V and J ends lost 1 base and 12 bases respectively, with 17 bases between them. CDR3 nucleotides: TGCGCCAGCAGCTTGATTTCGAGGGTGGACCCGCAGTTCTTC. The encoded protein is CASSLISRVDPQFF.

The chain couples TRBV11-2 to TRBJ2-5, with 7 bases fitting TRBD2. This CDR3 is 18 amino acids long. Germline CDR1 and CDR2: SGHAT and FQNNGV. V lost 5 bases and J lost 4; bases outside the gene matches: 19. CDR3 coding DNA: TGTGCCAGCAGCCCTCGGGGCGGGAGAGGGGTGATTGGAGAGACCCAGTACTTC. Translation gives CASSPRGGRGVIGETQYF.